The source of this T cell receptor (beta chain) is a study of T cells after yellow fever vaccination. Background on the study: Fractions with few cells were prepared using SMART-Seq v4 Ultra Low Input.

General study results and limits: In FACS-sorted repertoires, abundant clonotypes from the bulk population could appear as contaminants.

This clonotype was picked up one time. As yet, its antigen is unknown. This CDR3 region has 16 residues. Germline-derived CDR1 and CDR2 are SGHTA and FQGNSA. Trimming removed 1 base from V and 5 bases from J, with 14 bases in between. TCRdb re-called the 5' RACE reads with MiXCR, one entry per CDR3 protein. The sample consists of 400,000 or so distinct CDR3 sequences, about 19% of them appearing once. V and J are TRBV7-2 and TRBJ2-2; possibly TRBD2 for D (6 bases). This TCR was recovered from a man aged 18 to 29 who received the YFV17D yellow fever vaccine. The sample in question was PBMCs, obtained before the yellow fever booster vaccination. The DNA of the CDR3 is TGTGCCAGCAGCTTAGAGCCTAGCGTTAGGACCGGGGAGCTGTTTTTT. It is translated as CASSLEPSVRTGELFF.